The 2 T cell receptor beta chains listed next were all sequenced from one sample in a study of cytomegalovirus exposure and HLA in healthy donors. 13 Jbeta primers and 60 Vbeta primers were used for the PCR. Only in-frame clones appear in the TCRdb table, and some are missing; sequencing was by immunoSEQ multiplex PCR. This table has over 150,000 clones, roughly 82% appearing once. The sample was PBMCs. These TCRs come from a girl aged 5 to 17 in good health and CMV-seropositive.

The J gene is TRBJ2-2, the V gene TRBV7-6, with TRBD1 identical over 8 bases. Germline V lookup: CDR1 SGHVS, CDR2 FNYEAQ. Germline trimming cut 5 bases from V and 8 bases from J; bases unmatched to any gene: 16. The length of the CDR3 is 17 residues. The CDR3 reads CASSAPGTGHMRGELFF. The CDR3 region has the DNA TGTGCCAGCAGCGCCCCCGGGACAGGCCACATGAGGGGGGAGCTGTTTTTT.

The chain combines TRBV7-9 with TRBJ1-5; D is unclear. The CDR3 covers 14 residues. In germline, CDR1 is SEHNR, CDR2 FQNEAQ (reference sequence). V gave up 2 bases and J gave up 3 bases, with 8 bases separating them. The CDR3 loop is CASSLQVTNQPQHF. CDR3 coding DNA: TGTGCCAGCAGCTTACAGGTGACCAATCAGCCCCAGCATTTT.